This T cell receptor (beta chain) is drawn from a study of CD4+ T cells in melanoma. CDR1 and CDR2 from the germline V gene are MNHNS and SASEGT. Trimming shortened V by 8 bases and J by 8 bases, and 13 bases separated the two germline ends. This CDR3 comprises 13 residues. Sequenced by immunoSEQ multiplex PCR; TCRdb stores in-frame clones only, minus some. The table includes roughly 140,000 clones, about nine tenths detected once. This sequence joins TRBV6-1 and TRBJ1-6, with D hard to call. The origin of this receptor is a human donor with melanoma. The CDR3 DNA reads as TGTGCCAGCCTCTCTTACGTCGATTCACCCCTCCACTTT. Protein product: CASLSYVDSPLHF.